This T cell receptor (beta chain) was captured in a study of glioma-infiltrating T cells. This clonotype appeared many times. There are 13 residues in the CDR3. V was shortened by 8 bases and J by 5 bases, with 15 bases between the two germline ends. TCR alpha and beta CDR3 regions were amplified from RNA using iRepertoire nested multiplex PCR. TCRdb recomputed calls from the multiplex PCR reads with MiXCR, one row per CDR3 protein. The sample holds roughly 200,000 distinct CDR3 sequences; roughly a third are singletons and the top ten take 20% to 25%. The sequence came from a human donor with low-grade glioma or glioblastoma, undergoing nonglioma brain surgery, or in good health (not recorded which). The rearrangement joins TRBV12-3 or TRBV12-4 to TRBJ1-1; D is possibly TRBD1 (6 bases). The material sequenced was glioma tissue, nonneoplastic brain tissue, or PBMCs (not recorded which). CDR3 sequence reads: CASGIQGWTEAFF. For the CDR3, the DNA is TGTGCCAGCGGTATACAGGGATGGACTGAAGCTTTCTTT.